Listed below are T cell receptor beta chains from one sample, sequenced in a study of blood T cell repertoires in COVID-19. TCRdb's copy holds only in-frame clones and misses some; the assay was immunoSEQ multiplex PCR. The table lists 90,000 to 120,000 clones, approximately 88% of them singletons. The sequencing sample was made of peripheral blood. The receptor set was obtained from a man in his fifties with active or convalescent COVID-19. The conserved cysteine and the conserved F or W are not part of the CDR3 here. D genes are given only for firm matches. Part of the rows lack a size; the others show once, few, many or a class for expanded clones.

>TRBJ1-1|12|.|TRBV6-5|.
ASTREGRVTEAF
>TRBJ2-5|16|.|TRBV13|TRBD1
ASSLRGTGTGGQETQY
>TRBJ2-1|14|once|TRBV5-4|TRBD2
ASSRPTSGSYNEQF
>TRBJ1-1|13|.|TRBV15|.
ATSRDRSPIDEAF
>TRBJ1-2|12|.|TRBV7-9|.
ASSLDGGLYGYT
>TRBJ1-1|12|.|TRBV10-3|TRBD1
AISGDRGNTEAF
>TRBJ2-1|15|.|TRBV5-1|TRBD2
ASSLKMTSGSNGEQF
>TRBJ2-1|13|.|TRBV20-1|TRBD2
SASPSGTYYNEQF
>TRBJ2-1|13|.|TRBV2|TRBD2
ATGIGTSALDEQF
>TRBJ2-5|10|.|TRBV29-1|TRBD2
SSTGGGETQY
>TRBJ2-7|13|few|TRBV21-1|.
ASSKTGTGIYEQY
>TRBJ2-1|13|many|TRBV7-9|.
ANSVPPQSYNEQF